This T cell receptor (beta chain) derives from a study of shared clonotypes between healthy human individuals. There are 13 residues in the CDR3. Germline V lookup: CDR1 GTSNPN, CDR2 SVGIG (reference sequence). V dropped 1 base and J dropped 4; count of bases not matched to a gene: 4. Turning to this clone: What it recognizes is unknown.

Every subset's genomic DNA went evenly onto several immunoSEQ plates. It was roughly 200 ng DNA, 30,000 or so T cell genomes, that sorted-subset replicate PCRs used. The table came from immunoSEQ multiplex PCR; TCRdb's copy has only in-frame clones and leaves some out. This sample has around 2.1 million clones, with approximately 94% found just once. Study conclusions and caveats: The donor pool, a small one, limited the genetic and exposure-history diversity represented.

The sample consisted of naive CD4+ T cells sorted from blood. Regarding subset: CD45RA+ positively selected. The chain carries TRBV30 and TRBJ2-7; TRBD2 matches 7 bases. The sequence was obtained from a man between 18 and 35 years old in good health. The CDR3 loop reads CAWSGGTKYEQYF. The DNA of the CDR3 is TGTGCCTGGAGTGGCGGGACTAAGTACGAGCAGTACTTC. Full variable domain (remainder filled in from reference TRBV30 and TRBJ2-7): SQTIHQWPATLVQPVGSPLSLECTVEGTSNPNLYWYRQAAGRGLQLLFYSVGIGQISSEVPQNLSASRPQDRQFILSSKKLLLSDSGFYLCAWSGGTKYEQYFGPGTRLTVT.